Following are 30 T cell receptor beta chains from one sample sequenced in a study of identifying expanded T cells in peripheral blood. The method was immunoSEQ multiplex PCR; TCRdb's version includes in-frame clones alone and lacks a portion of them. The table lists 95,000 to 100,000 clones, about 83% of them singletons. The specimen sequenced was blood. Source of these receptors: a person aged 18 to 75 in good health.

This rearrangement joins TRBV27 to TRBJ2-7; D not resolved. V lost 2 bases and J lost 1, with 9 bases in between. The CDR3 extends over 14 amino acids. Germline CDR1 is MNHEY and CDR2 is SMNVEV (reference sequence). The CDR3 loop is CASSLKQTSYEQYF. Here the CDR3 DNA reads TGTGCCAGCAGTTTAAAGCAGACGTCCTACGAGCAGTACTTC.

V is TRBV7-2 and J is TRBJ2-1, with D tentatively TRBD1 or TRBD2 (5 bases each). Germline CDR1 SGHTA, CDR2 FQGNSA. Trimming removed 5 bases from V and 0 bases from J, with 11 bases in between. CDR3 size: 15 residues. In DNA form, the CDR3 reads TGTGCCAGCAGCACCGGGACGGGCTCCTACAATGAGCAGTTCTTC. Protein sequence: CASSTGTGSYNEQFF.

The CDR3 DNA is TGTGCCAGCGGGGGACAGGGGGCAGATACGCAGTATTTT. Protein product: CASGGQGADTQYF. This chain connects TRBV7-2 to TRBJ2-3, with TRBD1 matching over 11 bases. The CDR3 length is 13 residues. After removal of 8 bases from V and 4 bases from J, the junction contained 2 bases not matched to a gene. Per the germline V gene, CDR1 is SGHTA and CDR2 is FQGNSA.

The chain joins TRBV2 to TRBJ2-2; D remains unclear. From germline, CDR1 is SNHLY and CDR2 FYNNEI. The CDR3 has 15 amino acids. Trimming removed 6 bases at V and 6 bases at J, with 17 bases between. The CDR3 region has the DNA TGTGCCAGCAGGACTTCCCGGACCTTCTCCGGGGAGCTGTTTTTT. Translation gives CASRTSRTFSGELFF.

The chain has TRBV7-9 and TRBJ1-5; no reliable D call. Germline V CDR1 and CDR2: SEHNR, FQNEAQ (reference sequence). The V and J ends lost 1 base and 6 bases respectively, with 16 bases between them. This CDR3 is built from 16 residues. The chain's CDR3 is CASSLGIGRPIQPQHF. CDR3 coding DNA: TGTGCCAGCAGCTTAGGAATAGGACGACCGATTCAGCCCCAGCATTTT. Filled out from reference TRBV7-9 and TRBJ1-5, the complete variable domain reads DTGVSQNPRHKITKRGQNVTFRCDPISEHNRLYWYRQTLGQGPEFLTYFQNEAQLEKSRLLSDRFSAERPKGSFSTLEIQRTEQGDSAMYLCASSLGIGRPIQPQHFGDGTRLSIL.

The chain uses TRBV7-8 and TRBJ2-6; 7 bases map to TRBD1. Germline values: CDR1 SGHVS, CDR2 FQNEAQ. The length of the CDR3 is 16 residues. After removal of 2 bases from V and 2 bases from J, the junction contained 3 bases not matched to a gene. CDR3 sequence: CASSLRQGTGANVLTF. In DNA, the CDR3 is TGTGCCAGCAGCTTAAGACAGGGTACTGGGGCCAACGTCCTGACTTTC.

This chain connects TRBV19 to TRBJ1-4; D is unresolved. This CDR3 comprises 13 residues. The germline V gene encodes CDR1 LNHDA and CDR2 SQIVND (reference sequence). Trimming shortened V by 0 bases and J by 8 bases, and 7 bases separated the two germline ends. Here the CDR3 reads CASSIDLEEKLFF. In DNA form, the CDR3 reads TGTGCCAGTAGTATAGATCTAGAGGAAAAACTGTTTTTT.

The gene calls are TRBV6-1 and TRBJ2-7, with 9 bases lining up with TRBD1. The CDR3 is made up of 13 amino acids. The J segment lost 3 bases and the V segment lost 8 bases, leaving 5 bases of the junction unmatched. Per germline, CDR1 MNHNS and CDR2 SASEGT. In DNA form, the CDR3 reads TGTGCCAGCGGACGGGACAGGGTCTACGAGCAGTACTTC. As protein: CASGRDRVYEQYF.

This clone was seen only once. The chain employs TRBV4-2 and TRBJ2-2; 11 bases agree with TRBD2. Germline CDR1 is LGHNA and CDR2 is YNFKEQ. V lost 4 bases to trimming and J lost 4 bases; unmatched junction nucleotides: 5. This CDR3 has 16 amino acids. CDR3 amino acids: CASSPPSGGSTGELFF. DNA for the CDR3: TGTGCCAGCAGCCCCCCTAGCGGGGGGTCCACCGGGGAGCTGTTTTTT.

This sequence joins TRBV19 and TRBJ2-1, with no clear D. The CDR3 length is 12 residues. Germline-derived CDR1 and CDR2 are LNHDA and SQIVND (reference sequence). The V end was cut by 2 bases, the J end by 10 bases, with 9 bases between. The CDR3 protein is CASSIRASEQFF. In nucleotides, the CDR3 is TGTGCCAGTAGTATACGGGCGTCAGAGCAGTTCTTC.

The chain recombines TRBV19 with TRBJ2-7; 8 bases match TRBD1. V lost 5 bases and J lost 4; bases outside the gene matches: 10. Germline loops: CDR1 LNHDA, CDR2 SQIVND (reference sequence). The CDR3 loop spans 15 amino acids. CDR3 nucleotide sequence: TGTGCCAGTAGTCAACCGGGACAGGTCGTTTACGAGCAGTACTTC. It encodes CASSQPGQVVYEQYF. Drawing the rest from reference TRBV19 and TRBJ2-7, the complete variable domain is DGGITQSPKYLFRKEGQNVTLSCEQNLNHDAMYWYRQDPGQGLRLIYYSQIVNDFQKGDIAEGYSVSREKKESFPLTVTSAQKNPTAFYLCASSQPGQVVYEQYFGPGTRLTVT.

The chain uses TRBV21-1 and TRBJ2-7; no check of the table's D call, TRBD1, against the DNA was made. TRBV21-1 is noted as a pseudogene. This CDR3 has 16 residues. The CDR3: CASSNRDSSPPGEQYF. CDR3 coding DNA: TGTGCCAGCAGCAACCGGGACAGCTCCCCTCCTGGGGAGCAGTACTTC.

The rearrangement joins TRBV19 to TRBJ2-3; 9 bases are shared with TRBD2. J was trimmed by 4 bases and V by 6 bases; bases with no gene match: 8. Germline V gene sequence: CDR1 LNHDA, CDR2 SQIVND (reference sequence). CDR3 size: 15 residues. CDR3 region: CASSLTSGRADTQYF. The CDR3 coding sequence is TGTGCCAGTAGCCTGACTAGCGGACGGGCAGATACGCAGTATTTT.

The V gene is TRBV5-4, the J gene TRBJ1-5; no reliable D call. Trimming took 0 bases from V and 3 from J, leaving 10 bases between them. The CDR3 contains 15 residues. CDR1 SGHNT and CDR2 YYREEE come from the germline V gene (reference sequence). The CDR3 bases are TGTGCCAGCAGCTTGGAAGCGGGGTTCAATCAGCCCCAGCATTTT. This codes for CASSLEAGFNQPQHF.

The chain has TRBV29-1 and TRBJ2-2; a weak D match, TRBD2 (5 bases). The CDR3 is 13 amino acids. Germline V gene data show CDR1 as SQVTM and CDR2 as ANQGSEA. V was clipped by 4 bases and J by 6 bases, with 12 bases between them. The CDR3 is CSVVITGSGELFF. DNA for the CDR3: TGCAGCGTTGTGATAACGGGGTCCGGGGAGCTGTTTTTT.

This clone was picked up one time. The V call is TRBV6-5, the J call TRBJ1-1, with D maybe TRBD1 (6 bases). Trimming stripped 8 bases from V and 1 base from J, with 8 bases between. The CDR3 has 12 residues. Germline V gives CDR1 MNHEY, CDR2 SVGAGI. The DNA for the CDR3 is TGTGCCAGCCGCAGGGGGAACACTGAAGCTTTCTTT. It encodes CASRRGNTEAFF.

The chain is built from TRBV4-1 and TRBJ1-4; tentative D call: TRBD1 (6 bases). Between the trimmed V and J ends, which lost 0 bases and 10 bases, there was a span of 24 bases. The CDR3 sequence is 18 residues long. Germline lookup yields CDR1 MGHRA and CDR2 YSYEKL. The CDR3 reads CASSQEARRGQLMRKLFF. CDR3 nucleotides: TGCGCCAGCAGCCAAGAGGCTCGTCGGGGGCAACTAATGAGAAAACTGTTTTTT.

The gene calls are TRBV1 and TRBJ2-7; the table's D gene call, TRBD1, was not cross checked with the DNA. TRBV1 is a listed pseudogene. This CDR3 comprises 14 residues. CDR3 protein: CTSTIGQGACEQYF. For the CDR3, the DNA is TGCACCAGCACCATAGGACAGGGGGCGTGCGAGCAGTACTTC.

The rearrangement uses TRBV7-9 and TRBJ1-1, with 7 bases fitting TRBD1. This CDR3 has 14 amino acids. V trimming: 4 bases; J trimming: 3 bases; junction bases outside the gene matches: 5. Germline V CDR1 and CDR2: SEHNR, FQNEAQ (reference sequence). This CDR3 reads CASSWSGTDTEAFF. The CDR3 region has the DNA TGTGCCAGCAGCTGGTCCGGGACAGACACTGAAGCTTTCTTT.

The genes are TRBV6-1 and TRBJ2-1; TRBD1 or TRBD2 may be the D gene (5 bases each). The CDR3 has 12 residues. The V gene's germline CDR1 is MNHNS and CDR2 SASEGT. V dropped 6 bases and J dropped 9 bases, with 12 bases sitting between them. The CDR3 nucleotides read TGTGCCAGCAGCCCAATGAGGGGTGAGCAGTTCTTC. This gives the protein CASSPMRGEQFF.

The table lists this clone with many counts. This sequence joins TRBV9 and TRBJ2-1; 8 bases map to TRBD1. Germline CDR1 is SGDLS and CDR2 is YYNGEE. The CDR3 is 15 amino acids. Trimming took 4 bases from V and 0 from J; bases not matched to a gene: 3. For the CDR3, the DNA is TGTGCCAGCAGCCCAGGGGGCAACTCCTACAATGAGCAGTTCTTC. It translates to CASSPGGNSYNEQFF.

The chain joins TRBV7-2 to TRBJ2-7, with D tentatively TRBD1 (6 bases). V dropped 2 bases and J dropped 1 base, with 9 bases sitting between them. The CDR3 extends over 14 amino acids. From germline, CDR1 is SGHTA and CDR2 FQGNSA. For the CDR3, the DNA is TGTGCCAGCAGCTTATCGACAGGATCCTACGAGCAGTACTTC. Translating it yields CASSLSTGSYEQYF.

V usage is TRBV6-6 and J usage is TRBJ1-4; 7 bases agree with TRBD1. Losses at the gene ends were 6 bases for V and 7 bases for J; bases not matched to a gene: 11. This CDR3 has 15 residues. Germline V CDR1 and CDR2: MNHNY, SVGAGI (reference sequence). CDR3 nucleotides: TGTGCCAGCAGCACTATAGACAGGGAGTCTGAAAAACTGTTTTTT. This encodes CASSTIDRESEKLFF.

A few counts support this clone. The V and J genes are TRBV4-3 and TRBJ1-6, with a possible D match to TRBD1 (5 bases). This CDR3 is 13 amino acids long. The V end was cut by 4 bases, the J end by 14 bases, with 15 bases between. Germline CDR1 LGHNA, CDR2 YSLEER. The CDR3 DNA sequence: TGCGCCAGCAGCCGCCAACCTCAGGGTTCCCTCCACTTT. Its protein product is CASSRQPQGSLHF.

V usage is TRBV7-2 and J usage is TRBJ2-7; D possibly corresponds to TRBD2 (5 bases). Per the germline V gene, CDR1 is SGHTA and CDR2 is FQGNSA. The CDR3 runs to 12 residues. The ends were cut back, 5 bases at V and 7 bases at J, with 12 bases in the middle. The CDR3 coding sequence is TGTGCCAGCAGCCAAGATCGGAGGGAGCAGTACTTC. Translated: CASSQDRREQYF.

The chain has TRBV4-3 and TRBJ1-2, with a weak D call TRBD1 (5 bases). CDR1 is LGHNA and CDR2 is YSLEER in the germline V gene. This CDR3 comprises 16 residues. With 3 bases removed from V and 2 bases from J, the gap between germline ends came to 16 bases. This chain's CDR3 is CASSQGSGRGNYGYTF. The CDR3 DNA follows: TGCGCCAGCAGCCAGGGGAGCGGGCGGGGGAACTATGGCTACACCTTC.

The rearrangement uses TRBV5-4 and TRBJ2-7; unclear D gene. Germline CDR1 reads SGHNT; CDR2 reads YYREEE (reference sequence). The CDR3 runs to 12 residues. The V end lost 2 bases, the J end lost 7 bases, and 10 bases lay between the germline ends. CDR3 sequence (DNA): TGTGCCAGCAGCTTTGGTGTAATGGAGCAGTACTTC. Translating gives CASSFGVMEQYF.

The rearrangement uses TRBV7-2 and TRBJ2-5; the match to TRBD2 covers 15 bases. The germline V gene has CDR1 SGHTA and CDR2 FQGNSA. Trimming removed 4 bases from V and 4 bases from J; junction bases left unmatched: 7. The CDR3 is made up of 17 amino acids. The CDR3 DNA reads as TGTGCCAGCAGCTCCGGACTAGCGGGGGGGCCAGGAGAGACCCAGTACTTC. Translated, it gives CASSSGLAGGPGETQYF.

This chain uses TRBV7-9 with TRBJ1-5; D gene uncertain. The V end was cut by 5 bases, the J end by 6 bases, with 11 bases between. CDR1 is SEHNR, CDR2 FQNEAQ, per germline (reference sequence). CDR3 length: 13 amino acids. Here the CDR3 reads CASSQSFGQPQHF. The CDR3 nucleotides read TGTGCCAGCAGCCAAAGTTTTGGTCAGCCCCAGCATTTT.

Here the CDR3 reads CASSQEGLTGSDTQYF. The DNA for the CDR3 is TGCGCCAGCAGCCAAGAAGGACTAACGGGGTCAGATACGCAGTATTTT. The chain carries TRBV4-3 and TRBJ2-3, with a weak D call TRBD2 (6 bases). V gave up 0 bases and J gave up 4 bases, with 14 bases separating them. The CDR3 loop spans 16 amino acids. In germline, CDR1 is LGHNA, CDR2 YSLEER.